One and the same sample provided the 20 T cell receptor beta chains below, sequenced in a study of PD-L1 blockade in urothelial cancer (dated by TCRdb to 2016 to 2017). Library prep was done by the immunoSEQ multiplex PCR assay. The source is immuneACCESS, and TCRdb retained only in-frame sequences with V and J called. Part of the clones is not carried over; for the studies checked, unresolved V genes explain less than half of this, and the remainder is unexplained. Counted in this sample were about 41,000 clones; 70% to 90% of them appeared once. The ten largest clones represent roughly 2.5% of the sample. The time point label for this specimen denotes: peripheral blood 6 weeks after treatment start. Sequencing used PBMCs, obtained around atezolizumab (anti-PD-L1) treatment. These receptors originate from a man in his sixties or seventies with urothelial cancer.

This chain uses TRBV10-3 with TRBJ2-1, with TRBD2 identical over 13 bases. The ends lost 9 bases at V and 10 bases at J; junction bases unmatched: 6. The CDR3 spans 13 residues. CDR1 and CDR2 (germline): ENHRY, SYGVKD. In DNA, the CDR3 is TGTGCCATGCGGACTAGCGGGAGTGGGGAGCAGTTCTTC. Protein sequence: CAMRTSGSGEQFF.

This chain uses TRBV19 with TRBJ2-3; 7 bases are a match to TRBD2. The CDR3 spans 14 residues. V was clipped by 6 bases and J by 1 base; unmatched bases: 4. Germline CDR1 LNHDA, CDR2 SQIVND (reference sequence). The CDR3 nucleotides read TGTGCCAGTAGGCCTAGCGGAGGCACAGATACGCAGTATTTT. Translation: CASRPSGGTDTQYF.

The chain joins TRBV6-1 to TRBJ1-4; D possibly corresponds to TRBD1 (5 bases). CDR3 length: 15 amino acids. Trimming took 4 bases from V and 4 from J, leaving 13 bases between them. Germline-derived CDR1 and CDR2 are MNHNS and SASEGT. CDR3 nucleotides: TGTGCCAGCAGTGCGCGTGACAGCTTTAATGAAAAACTGTTTTTT. This translates into CASSARDSFNEKLFF.

V usage is TRBV30 and J usage is TRBJ1-2, with D possibly being TRBD1 (5 bases). The CDR3 covers 12 residues. V was cut by 7 bases and J by 2 bases, with 11 bases left in between. Germline V lookup: CDR1 GTSNPN, CDR2 SVGIG (reference sequence). CDR3 sequence (DNA): TGTGCCTCGACCGACAGCAACTATGGCTACACCTTC. Protein product: CASTDSNYGYTF. The full variable domain, in which reference TRBV30 and TRBJ1-2 provide the parts outside the CDR3, is SQTIHQWPATLVQPVGSPLSLECTVEGTSNPNLYWYRQAAGRGLQLLFYSVGIGQISSEVPQNLSASRPQDRQFILSSKKLLLSDSGFYLCASTDSNYGYTFGSGTRLTVV.

The chain is built from TRBV19 and TRBJ2-1, with 14 positions matching TRBD2. CDR1 and CDR2 (germline): LNHDA, SQIVND (reference sequence). J was trimmed by 6 bases and V by 9 bases; bases with no gene match: 13. The CDR3 loop spans 17 amino acids. The CDR3 here is CASAGRVGTSGSNEQFF. DNA for the CDR3: TGTGCCAGCGCGGGTAGGGTCGGGACTAGCGGGAGCAATGAGCAGTTCTTC. The whole variable domain, remainder taken from reference TRBV19 and TRBJ2-1, is DGGITQSPKYLFRKEGQNVTLSCEQNLNHDAMYWYRQDPGQGLRLIYYSQIVNDFQKGDIAEGYSVSREKKESFPLTVTSAQKNPTAFYLCASAGRVGTSGSNEQFFGPGTRLTVL.

This clone was found once. This chain links TRBV2 with TRBJ1-5; the D gene is possibly TRBD1 (5 bases). This CDR3 has 14 residues. V shed 0 bases and J shed 7 bases, with 10 bases lying between them. Germline V gene data show CDR1 as SNHLY and CDR2 as FYNNEI. As DNA, the CDR3 is TGTGCCAGCAGTGAAGCGCGGCAGGGCCAGCCCCAGCATTTT. Protein product: CASSEARQGQPQHF.

V usage is TRBV19 and J usage is TRBJ1-5, with 7 bases matching TRBD1. Germline V gene lookup returns CDR1 LNHDA and CDR2 SQIVND (reference sequence). After removal of 3 bases from V and 6 bases from J, the junction contained 8 bases not matched to a gene. CDR3 length equals 15 residues. The CDR3 protein is CASSMGGAGGQPQHF. The CDR3 DNA sequence: TGTGCCAGTAGTATGGGCGGGGCAGGGGGTCAGCCCCAGCATTTT.

The chain carries TRBV7-2 and TRBJ2-7, with 13 bases that match TRBD2. The J segment lost 6 bases and the V segment lost 2 bases, leaving 7 bases of the junction unmatched. The germline V gene has CDR1 SGHTA and CDR2 FQGNSA. CDR3 size: 16 residues. The CDR3: CASSLSPGTSGAEQYF. DNA for the CDR3: TGTGCCAGCAGCTTATCCCCCGGGACTAGCGGGGCCGAGCAGTACTTC. Filled out from reference TRBV7-2 and TRBJ2-7, the complete variable domain reads GAGVSQSPSNKVTEKGKDVELRCDPISGHTALYWYRQSLGQGLEFLIYFQGNSAPDKSGLPSDRFSAERTGGSVSTLTIQRTQQEDSAVYLCASSLSPGTSGAEQYFGPGTRLTVT.

The V gene is TRBV5-1, the J gene TRBJ1-3; D is ambiguous. V lost 5 bases and J 0 bases, leaving 15 bases between the germline ends. Germline values: CDR1 SGHRS, CDR2 YFSETQ. The CDR3 runs 16 residues. The CDR3 DNA reads as TGCGCCAGCAGTTTCGACACGGCAAGCTCTGGAAACACCATATATTTT. Residues: CASSFDTASSGNTIYF. Variable domain in full (rest from reference TRBV5-1 and TRBJ1-3): KAGVTQTPRYLIKTRGQQVTLSCSPISGHRSVSWYQQTPGQGLQFLFEYFSETQRNKGNFPGRFSGRQFSNSRSEMNVSTLELGDSALYLCASSFDTASSGNTIYFGEGSWLTVV.

The chain employs TRBV7-3 and TRBJ2-1; 10 bases match TRBD2. J lost 9 bases, V lost 1 base, and 9 bases had no gene match. CDR1 and CDR2 from the germline V gene are SGHTA and FQGTGA. The CDR3 contains 16 residues. CDR3 sequence reads: CASSLRSGRVWVEQFF. CDR3 coding DNA: TGTGCCAGCAGCTTAAGGAGCGGGAGGGTCTGGGTTGAGCAGTTCTTC.

V and J are TRBV19 and TRBJ1-3; no clear D gene. Per the germline V gene, CDR1 is LNHDA and CDR2 is SQIVND (reference sequence). This CDR3 is 12 amino acids long. The V end lost 3 bases, the J end lost 8 bases, and 8 bases lay between the germline ends. The CDR3 reads CASSIGLDTIYF. As DNA, the CDR3 is TGTGCCAGTAGTATCGGACTTGACACCATATATTTT.

Details on this clone: A read error may account for a junction end that differs from germline. The chain joins TRBV7-7 to TRBJ2-5; possibly TRBD1 for D (6 bases). The germline gives CDR1 SSHAT, CDR2 FNYEAQ (reference sequence). The length of the CDR3 is 15 residues. The CDR3 protein is CASSLGGGHQETQYF. The CDR3 DNA reads as TGTGCTAGCAGCCTTGGGGGCGGGCACCAAGAGACCCAGTACTTC.

The chain combines TRBV6-1 with TRBJ1-5, with D unclear. Deletions cut 6 bases from V and 7 bases from J, with 19 bases between. CDR1 and CDR2 from the germline V gene are MNHNS and SASEGT. The CDR3 loop spans 15 amino acids. The CDR3 sequence: CASSQPIQNSQPQHF. CDR3 DNA: TGTGCCAGCAGCCAACCCATACAGAATTCCCAGCCCCAGCATTTT.

The chain joins TRBV11-2 to TRBJ2-1, with 9 bases aligning to TRBD2. Germline V gene sequence: CDR1 SGHAT, CDR2 FQNNGV. This CDR3 has 16 residues. The V and J ends lost 6 bases and 1 base, in that order; junction bases with no gene match: 7. The CDR3 sequence is CASRFSGRKSYNEQFF. The CDR3, as DNA: TGTGCCAGCAGGTTTAGCGGGAGAAAATCCTACAATGAGCAGTTCTTC.

This clone was seen only once. The CDR3, as DNA: TGTGCCAGCAGTTACGATAGGGCTAGCGGCTCCTACGAGCAGTACTTC. Its translation: CASSYDRASGSYEQYF. J is TRBJ2-7 and V is TRBV7-2; 7 bases align to TRBD2. With 6 bases clipped from V and 0 bases from J, the junction kept 11 bases outside the gene matches. The CDR3 runs 16 residues. The germline V gene encodes CDR1 SGHTA and CDR2 FQGNSA.

This clone was seen a few times. This chain uses TRBV6-5 with TRBJ2-7, with 7 bases aligning to TRBD1. V was clipped by 0 bases and J by 2 bases; unmatched bases: 1. The CDR3 totals 14 residues. In germline, CDR1 is MNHEY, CDR2 SVGAGI. The CDR3 region is CASSYSQGAYEQYF. The CDR3 coding sequence is TGTGCCAGCAGTTACTCCCAGGGGGCCTACGAGCAGTACTTC.

The chain employs TRBV5-6 and TRBJ2-7; 10 bases line up with TRBD2. CDR1 and CDR2 from the germline V gene are SGHDT and YYEEEE. The CDR3 is made up of 16 amino acids. Trimming cost V 3 bases and J 1 base; bases outside gene matches: 7. The CDR3, as DNA: TGTGCCAGCAGCTACCGGACTAGCGGACTTTCCTACGAGCAGTACTTC. This encodes CASSYRTSGLSYEQYF.

This CDR3 reads CASFPGQINYGYTF. The CDR3 DNA reads as TGTGCCAGTTTTCCGGGACAGATAAACTATGGCTACACCTTC. The chain uses TRBV6-6 and TRBJ1-2, with 7 bases identical to TRBD1. This CDR3 comprises 14 residues. Per the germline V gene, CDR1 is MNHNY and CDR2 is SVGAGI (reference sequence). The J segment lost 2 bases and the V segment lost 9 bases, leaving 9 bases of the junction unmatched.

This chain connects TRBV19 to TRBJ2-7; D is perhaps TRBD1 (5 bases). The CDR3 spans 15 residues. V was pared by 2 bases and J by 6 bases, with 17 bases between. Germline assignment: CDR1 LNHDA and CDR2 SQIVND (reference sequence). CDR3 amino acids: CASSIPAARVTEQYF. Written as DNA, the CDR3 is TGTGCCAGTAGTATACCCGCCGCCAGGGTAACCGAGCAGTACTTC.

The chain joins TRBV11-2 to TRBJ1-2; D not resolved. The germline gives CDR1 SGHAT, CDR2 FQNNGV. The CDR3 extends over 14 amino acids. V shed 5 bases and J shed 3 bases, with 13 bases lying between them. In DNA form, the CDR3 reads TGTGCCAGCAGCCGTCTAATCCGGGACTATGGCTACACCTTC. Translating it yields CASSRLIRDYGYTF.